This TCR beta chain was sequenced during a study of blood T cell repertoires in COVID-19. About the study: Samples representing acute and convalescent COVID-19 were sourced from the United States, Italy and Spain.

In the authors' workflow: Cell counts per sample came from amplifying reference gene primers. The data were produced by immunoSEQ multiplex PCR, yet TCRdb's version contains in-frame clones alone and is incomplete. V, J and clone size derive from that table, while D and trimming were established from the DNA sequence. The sample consists of about 150,000 clones, 87% of them appearing once. The CDR3 loop spans 14 amino acids. From germline, CDR1 is SNHLY and CDR2 FYNNEI. The V end lost 6 bases, the J end lost 4 bases, and 15 bases lay between the germline ends. The J gene is TRBJ1-2, the V gene TRBV2; no reliable D call. This clonotype was obtained from a woman aged 50 to 65 with active or convalescent COVID-19. Sequencing was done on a sample of peripheral blood. The CDR3 nucleotides read TGTGCCAGCAGAACAACAGTGGAGGTCTATGGCTACACCTTC. This gives the protein CASRTTVEVYGYTF.